Following are 6 T cell receptor beta chains from one sample sequenced in a study of breast tumors, draining lymph nodes, adjacent tissues. TCRdb re-called the multiplex PCR reads through MiXCR, storing one row per CDR3 protein. The table has some 49,000 distinct CDR3 sequences, 20% to 25% seen once. The sample taken for sequencing was breast tumor tissue. These receptors were taken from a female donor with breast cancer. Some clones in this sample may be carry-over from other donors' samples.

This clonotype was observed many times. This chain links TRBV4-2 with TRBJ1-3; 9 bases align to TRBD1. Losses at the gene ends were 4 bases for V and 2 bases for J; bases not matched to a gene: 6. Germline values: CDR1 LGHNA, CDR2 YNFKEQ. This CDR3 comprises 16 residues. CDR3 protein: CASSPGQGLAGNTIYF. The CDR3 region has the DNA TGTGCCAGCAGCCCAGGACAGGGGTTGGCTGGAAACACCATATATTTT.

Regarding this clonotype: This may come from a read error, since a much larger clone is one base off. The chain has TRBV7-2 and TRBJ2-1, with TRBD2 matching 14 bases. CDR3 length equals 18 residues. Germline V CDR1 and CDR2: SGHTA, FQGNSA. CDR3 sequence reads: CASSLVGLAGGSHNEQFF. CDR3 bases: TGTGCCAGCAGCTTAGTAGGACTAGCGGGGGGCTCCCACAATGAGCAGTTCTTC. The entire variable domain, with the rest obtained from reference TRBV7-2 and TRBJ2-1, is as follows: GAGVSQSPSNKVTEKGKDVELRCDPISGHTALYWYRQSLGQGLEFLIYFQGNSAPDKSGLPSDRFSAERTGGSVSTLTIQRTQQEDSAVYLCASSLVGLAGGSHNEQFFGPGTRLTVL.

This clonotype was counted only a few times. The rearrangement links TRBV9 to TRBJ2-3; tentative D call: TRBD2 (7 bases). V was pared by 0 bases and J by 2 bases, with 10 bases between. The CDR3 is 15 amino acids. CDR1 is SGDLS, CDR2 YYNGEE, per germline. The DNA for the CDR3 is TGTGCCAGCAGCGTAGGTGGGGGGGCCACAGATACGCAGTATTTT. Amino acids: CASSVGGGATDTQYF.

Ten or more counts support this clonotype. V and J are TRBV30 and TRBJ2-7; the match to TRBD1 covers 7 bases. Trimming removed 1 base from V and 5 bases from J; junction bases left unmatched: 8. This CDR3 is 14 amino acids long. Germline V gene lookup returns CDR1 GTSNPN and CDR2 SVGIG (reference sequence). The CDR3 region has the DNA TGTGCCTGGAGTGCCCCGGGACAGTTTCACGAGCAGTACTTC. Protein sequence: CAWSAPGQFHEQYF. Complete variable domain (other parts from reference TRBV30 and TRBJ2-7): SQTIHQWPATLVQPVGSPLSLECTVEGTSNPNLYWYRQAAGRGLQLLFYSVGIGQISSEVPQNLSASRPQDRQFILSSKKLLLSDSGFYLCAWSAPGQFHEQYFGPGTRLTVT.

In this sample, this clonotype turned up many times. The chain combines TRBV4-1 with TRBJ2-1, with TRBD1 matching 11 bases. Germline V gene lookup returns CDR1 MGHRA and CDR2 YSYEKL. The V and J ends lost 6 bases and 7 bases, in that order; junction bases with no gene match: 11. CDR3 size: 16 residues. In DNA, the CDR3 is TGCGCCAGCAGTCGACCTGCCAGGGACAGGGGGAATGAGCAGTTCTTC. Translating it yields CASSRPARDRGNEQFF.

In its sample, this clonotype ranks as medium-sized. The chain links TRBV5-6 to TRBJ2-3, with a weak D call TRBD2 (6 bases). Per the germline V gene, CDR1 is SGHDT and CDR2 is YYEEEE. The CDR3 consists of 14 residues. V gave up 0 bases and J gave up 4 bases, with 9 bases separating them. The CDR3 nucleotides read TGTGCCAGCAGCTTGGCGGGAGTGGCAGATACGCAGTATTTT. The encoded protein is CASSLAGVADTQYF.